This T cell receptor beta chain was sequenced in a study of T-cell memory formation after mild COVID-19. TCRdb redid the calling of the 5' RACE reads with MiXCR, one entry per CDR3 protein. The sample includes 580,000 or so distinct CDR3 sequences, 17% of them seen just once. CDR1 and CDR2 (germline): GTSNPN, SVGIG (reference sequence). Trimming stripped 2 bases from V and 2 bases from J, with 13 bases between. The CDR3 runs 15 residues. This clonotype has only a few counts. The V gene is TRBV30, the J gene TRBJ2-1; D may be TRBD2 (5 bases). What was sequenced was PBMCs or a T cell subset sorted from them (not recorded which). This clonotype was obtained from an adult woman who had mild COVID-19 (a few samples of this study predate the infection). Cell type and time point are not known. The DNA of the CDR3 is TGTGCCTGGAGTAATAGGGAGTCGACCTACAATGAGCAGTTCTTC. Translation gives CAWSNRESTYNEQFF.